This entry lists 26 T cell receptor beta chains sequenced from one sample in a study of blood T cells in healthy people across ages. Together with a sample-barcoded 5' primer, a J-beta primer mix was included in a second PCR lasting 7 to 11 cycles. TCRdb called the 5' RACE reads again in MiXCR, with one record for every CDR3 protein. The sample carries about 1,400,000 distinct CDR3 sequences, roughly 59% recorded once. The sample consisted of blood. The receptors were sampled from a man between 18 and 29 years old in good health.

The CDR3 spells CASSFMGGGTDEQFF. CDR3 DNA: TGTGCCAGCAGCTTTATGGGAGGGGGGACGGATGAGCAGTTCTTC. V and J are TRBV7-9 and TRBJ2-1; a possible D gene is TRBD2 (7 bases). Trimming pared 3 bases from V and 8 bases from J, leaving 17 bases between. The CDR3 contains 15 residues. In germline, CDR1 is SEHNR, CDR2 FQNEAQ (reference sequence).

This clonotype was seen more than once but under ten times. The CDR3 DNA is TGCAGTGCTAGTGAGGGGAACTATGGCTACACCTTC. Translating gives CSASEGNYGYTF. The chain uses TRBV20-1 and TRBJ1-2; possible D gene TRBD1, 5 bases. Germline assignment: CDR1 DFQATT and CDR2 SNEGSKA (reference sequence). V gave up 3 bases and J gave up 2 bases, with 7 bases separating them. CDR3 length equals 12 residues.

This CDR3 reads CASSQDRGQGSYEQYF. CDR3 DNA: TGCGCCAGCAGCCAAGATAGGGGACAGGGGTCCTACGAGCAGTACTTC. V is TRBV4-3 and J is TRBJ2-7; 10 bases map to TRBD1. This CDR3 is built from 16 residues. Germline V gene sequence: CDR1 LGHNA, CDR2 YSLEER. Trimming removed 0 bases from V and 1 base from J; junction bases left unmatched: 3.

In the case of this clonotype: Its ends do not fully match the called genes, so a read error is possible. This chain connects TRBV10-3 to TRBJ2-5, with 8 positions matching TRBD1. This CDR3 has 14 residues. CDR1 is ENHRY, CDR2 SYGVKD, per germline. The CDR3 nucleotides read TGTGCCGTCAGGAGGACAGGGCTTAAAGAGACCCAGTACTTC. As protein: CAVRRTGLKETQYF.

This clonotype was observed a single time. The CDR3 loop reads CAISEGAGGMYF. The CDR3 DNA reads as TGTGCCATCAGTGAAGGGGCAGGGGGCATGTACTTC. The rearrangement uses TRBV10-3 and TRBJ2-7; 8 nucleotides line up with TRBD1. Germline trimming cut 3 bases from V and 12 bases from J; bases unmatched to any gene: 7. Germline-derived CDR1 and CDR2 are ENHRY and SYGVKD. CDR3 length equals 12 residues.

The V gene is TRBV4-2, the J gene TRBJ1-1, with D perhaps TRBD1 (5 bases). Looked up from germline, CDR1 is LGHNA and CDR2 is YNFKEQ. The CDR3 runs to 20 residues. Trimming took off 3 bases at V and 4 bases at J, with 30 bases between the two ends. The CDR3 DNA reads TGTGCCAGCAGCCACGAACTAAGCCAACTCAGCGGGGCCCCGAGCACTGAAGCTTTCTTT. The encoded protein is CASSHELSQLSGAPSTEAFF.

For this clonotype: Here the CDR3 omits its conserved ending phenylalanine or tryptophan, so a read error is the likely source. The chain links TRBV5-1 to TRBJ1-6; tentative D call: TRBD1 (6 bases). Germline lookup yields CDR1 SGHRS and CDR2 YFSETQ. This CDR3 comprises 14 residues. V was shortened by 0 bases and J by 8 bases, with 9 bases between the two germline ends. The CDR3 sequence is CASSLERGDSPLHL. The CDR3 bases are TGCGCCAGCAGCTTGGAGAGGGGGGATTCACCCCTCCACTTG.

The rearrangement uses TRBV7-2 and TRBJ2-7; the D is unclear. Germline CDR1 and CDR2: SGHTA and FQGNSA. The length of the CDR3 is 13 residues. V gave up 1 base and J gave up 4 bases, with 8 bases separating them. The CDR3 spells CASSLGSQYEQYF. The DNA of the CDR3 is TGTGCCAGCAGCTTAGGTAGCCAATACGAGCAGTACTTC.

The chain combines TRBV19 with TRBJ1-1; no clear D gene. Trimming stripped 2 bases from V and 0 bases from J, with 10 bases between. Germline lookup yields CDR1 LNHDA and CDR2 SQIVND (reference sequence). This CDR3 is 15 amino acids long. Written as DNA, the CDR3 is TGTGCCAGTAGTATACAGAGGGTTTTGAACACTGAAGCTTTCTTT. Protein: CASSIQRVLNTEAFF.

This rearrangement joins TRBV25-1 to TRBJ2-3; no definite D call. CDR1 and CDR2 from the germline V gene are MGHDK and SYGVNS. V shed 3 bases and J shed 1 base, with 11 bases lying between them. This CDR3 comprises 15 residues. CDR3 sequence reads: CASSDQWGGTDTQYF. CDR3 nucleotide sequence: TGTGCCAGCAGTGACCAGTGGGGTGGCACAGATACGCAGTATTTT. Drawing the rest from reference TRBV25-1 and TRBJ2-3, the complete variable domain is EADIYQTPRYLVIGTGKKITLECSQTMGHDKMYWYQQDPGMELHLIHYSYGVNSTEKGDLSSESTVSRIRTEHFPLTLESARPSHTSQYLCASSDQWGGTDTQYFGPGTRLTVL.

The chain's CDR3 is CSASAGGFNYGYTF. The CDR3 nucleotides read TGCAGTGCTTCGGCAGGGGGGTTTAACTATGGCTACACCTTC. This sequence joins TRBV20-1 and TRBJ1-2, with TRBD1 matching over 7 bases. Losses at the gene ends were 5 bases for V and 1 base for J; bases not matched to a gene: 7. CDR1 is DFQATT, CDR2 SNEGSKA, per germline (reference sequence). This CDR3 spans 14 amino acids.

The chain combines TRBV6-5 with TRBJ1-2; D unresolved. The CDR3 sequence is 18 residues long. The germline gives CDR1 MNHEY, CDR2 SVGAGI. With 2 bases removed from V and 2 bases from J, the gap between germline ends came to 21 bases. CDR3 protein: CASSYRPVVESPNYGYTF. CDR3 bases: TGTGCCAGCAGTTACCGCCCGGTCGTAGAAAGTCCCAACTATGGCTACACCTTC.

In nucleotides, the CDR3 is TGTGCCAGCAGCTCCGTCGAGGCGAGACGACTTCACAATGAGCAGTTCTTC. This encodes CASSSVEARRLHNEQFF. The chain employs TRBV11-2 and TRBJ2-5; D is undetermined. The end of the DNA aligns better with TRBJ2-1, so the J call may be wrong. This CDR3 has 17 amino acids. Germline values: CDR1 SGHAT, CDR2 FQNNGV.

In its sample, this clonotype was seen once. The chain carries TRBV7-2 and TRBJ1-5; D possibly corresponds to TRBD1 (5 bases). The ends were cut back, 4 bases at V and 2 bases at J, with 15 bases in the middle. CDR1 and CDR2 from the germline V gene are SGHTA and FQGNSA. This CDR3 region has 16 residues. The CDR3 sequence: CASSWDAQRGNQPQHF. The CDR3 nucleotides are TGTGCCAGCAGCTGGGACGCCCAGAGGGGCAATCAGCCCCAGCATTTT.

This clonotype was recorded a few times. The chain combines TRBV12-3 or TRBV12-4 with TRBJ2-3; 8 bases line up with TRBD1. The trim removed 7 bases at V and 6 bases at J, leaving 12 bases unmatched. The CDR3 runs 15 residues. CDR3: CASTGERQGRDTQYF. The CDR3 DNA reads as TGTGCCAGCACCGGGGAACGACAGGGGCGGGATACGCAGTATTTT.

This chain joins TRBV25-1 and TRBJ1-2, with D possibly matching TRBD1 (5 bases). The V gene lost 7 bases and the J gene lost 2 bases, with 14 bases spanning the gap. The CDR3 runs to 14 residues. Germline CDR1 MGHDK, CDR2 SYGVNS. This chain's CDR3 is CASTDGGINYGYTF. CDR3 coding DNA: TGTGCCAGCACCGATGGGGGGATCAACTATGGCTACACCTTC.

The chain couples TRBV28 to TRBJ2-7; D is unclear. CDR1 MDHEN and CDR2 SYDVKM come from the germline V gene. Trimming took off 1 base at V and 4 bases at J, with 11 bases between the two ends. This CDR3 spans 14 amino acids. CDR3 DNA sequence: TGTGCCAGCAGTTTATTTAGCAGTCTTTACGAGCAGTACTTC. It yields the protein CASSLFSSLYEQYF.

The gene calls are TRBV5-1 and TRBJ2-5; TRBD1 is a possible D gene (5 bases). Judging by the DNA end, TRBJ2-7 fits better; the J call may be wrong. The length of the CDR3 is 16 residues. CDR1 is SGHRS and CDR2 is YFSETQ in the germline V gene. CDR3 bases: TGCGCCAGCAGCTTTGATCCAGGGCTGGTTCTCCACGAGCAGTACTTC. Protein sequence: CASSFDPGLVLHEQYF.

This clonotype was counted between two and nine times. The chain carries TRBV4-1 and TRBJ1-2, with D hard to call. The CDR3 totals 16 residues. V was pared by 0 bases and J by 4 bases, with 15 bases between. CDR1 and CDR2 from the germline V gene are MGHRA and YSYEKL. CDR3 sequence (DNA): TGCGCCAGCAGCCAAGAAAGGTTTCAACCTTCCTATGGCTACACCTTC. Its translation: CASSQERFQPSYGYTF.

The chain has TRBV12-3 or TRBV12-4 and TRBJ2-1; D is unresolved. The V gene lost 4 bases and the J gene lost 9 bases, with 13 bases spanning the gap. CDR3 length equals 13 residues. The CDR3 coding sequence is TGTGCCAGCAGTTACGTTTTTCTGGGTGAGCAGTTCTTC. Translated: CASSYVFLGEQFF.

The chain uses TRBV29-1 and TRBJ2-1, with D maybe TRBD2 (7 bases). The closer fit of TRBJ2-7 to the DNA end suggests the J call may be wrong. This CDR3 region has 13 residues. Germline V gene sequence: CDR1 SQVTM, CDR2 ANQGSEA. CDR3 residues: CSVGGAGSYEQYF. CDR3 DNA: TGCAGCGTGGGGGGGGCGGGGTCCTACGAGCAGTACTTC.

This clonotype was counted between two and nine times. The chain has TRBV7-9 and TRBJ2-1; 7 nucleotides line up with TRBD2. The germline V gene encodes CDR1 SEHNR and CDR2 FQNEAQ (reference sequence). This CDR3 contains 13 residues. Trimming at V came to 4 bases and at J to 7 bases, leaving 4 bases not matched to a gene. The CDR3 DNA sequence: TGTGCCAGCAGCTCTTCCGGGAGGAATGAGCAGTTCTTC. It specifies CASSSSGRNEQFF.

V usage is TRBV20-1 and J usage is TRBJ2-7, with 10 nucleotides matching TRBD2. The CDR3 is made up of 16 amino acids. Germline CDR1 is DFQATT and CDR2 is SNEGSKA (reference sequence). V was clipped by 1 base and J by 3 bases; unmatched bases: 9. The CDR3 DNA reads TGCAGTGCTAGAGCCGTATCTGGGACTAGCGTCTACGAGCAGTACTTC. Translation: CSARAVSGTSVYEQYF.

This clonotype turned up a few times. CDR3 residues: CASSYSGAQVGSYNEQFF. CDR3 sequence (DNA): TGTGCCAGCAGTTACTCGGGGGCCCAGGTAGGGTCCTACAATGAGCAGTTCTTC. This chain joins TRBV6-5 and TRBJ2-1, with a possible D match to TRBD1 (6 bases). Between the trimmed V and J ends, which lost 0 bases and 1 base, there was a span of 16 bases. Germline lookup yields CDR1 MNHEY and CDR2 SVGAGI. The length of the CDR3 is 18 residues.

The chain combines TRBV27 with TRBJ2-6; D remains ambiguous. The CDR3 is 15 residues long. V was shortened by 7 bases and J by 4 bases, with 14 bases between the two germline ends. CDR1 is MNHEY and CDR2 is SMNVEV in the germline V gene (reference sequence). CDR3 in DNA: TGTGCCAGCACCTTTATCCCAGCAGGGGCCAACGTCCTGACTTTC. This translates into CASTFIPAGANVLTF.

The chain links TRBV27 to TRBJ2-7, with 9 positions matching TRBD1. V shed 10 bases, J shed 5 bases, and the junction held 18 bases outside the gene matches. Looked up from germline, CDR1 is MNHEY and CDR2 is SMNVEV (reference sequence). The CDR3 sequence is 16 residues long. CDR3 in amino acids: CANSLGGTGTINEQYF. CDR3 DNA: TGTGCCAACAGCTTGGGTGGGACAGGGACGATCAACGAGCAGTACTTC.